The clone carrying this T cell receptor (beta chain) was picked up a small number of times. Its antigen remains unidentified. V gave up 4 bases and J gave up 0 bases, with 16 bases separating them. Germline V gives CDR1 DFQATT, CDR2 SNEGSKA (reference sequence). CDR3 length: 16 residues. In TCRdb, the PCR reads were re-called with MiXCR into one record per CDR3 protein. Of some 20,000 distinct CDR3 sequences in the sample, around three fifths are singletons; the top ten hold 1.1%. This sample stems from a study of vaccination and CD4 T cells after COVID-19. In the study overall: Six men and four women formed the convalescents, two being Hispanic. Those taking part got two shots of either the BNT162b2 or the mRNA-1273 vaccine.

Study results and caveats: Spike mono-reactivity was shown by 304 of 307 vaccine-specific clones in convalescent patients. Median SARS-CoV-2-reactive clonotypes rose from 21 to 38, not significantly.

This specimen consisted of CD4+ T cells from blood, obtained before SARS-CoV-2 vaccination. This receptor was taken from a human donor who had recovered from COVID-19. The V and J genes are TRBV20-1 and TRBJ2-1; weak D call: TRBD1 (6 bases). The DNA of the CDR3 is TGCAGTGCTACAGGGGAACGGGGCAGCTCCTACAATGAGCAGTTCTTC. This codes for CSATGERGSSYNEQFF.